These T cell receptor beta chains were read from a single sample in a study of beta chain features in type 1 diabetes. Data came from immunoSEQ multiplex PCR; TCRdb stores just in-frame clones and leaves some out. The sample yields about 170,000 clones, about 8% seen once. Sequenced input: central memory CD4+ T cells from blood. These receptors all stem from a woman in her thirties or forties with type 1 diabetes. CDR3s include the opening cysteine and the closing phenylalanine or tryptophan. D genes are given only for firm matches. The size field is filled for only some rows; it gives once, few, many or a size class.

>TRBJ2-1|few|TRBV7-2|NA
CASSLDNNEQFF
TGTGCCAGCAGCTTAGATAATAATGAGCAGTTCTTC
>TRBJ1-3|few|TRBV20-1|NA
CSAINENTIYF
TGCAGTGCTATAAACGAGAACACCATATATTTT
>TRBJ1-1|many|TRBV10-2|TRBD1
CASSGQGSDTEAFF
TGCGCCAGCAGCGGACAGGGGAGTGACACTGAAGCTTTCTTT
>TRBJ2-2|few|TRBV9|TRBD1
CASSVTGDTGELFF
TGTGCCAGCAGCGTTACAGGGGACACCGGGGAGCTGTTTTTT
>TRBJ1-1|NA|TRBV29-1|TRBD1
CSVEPGQGIMNTEAFF
TGCAGCGTTGAACCCGGACAGGGTATTATGAACACTGAAGCTTTCTTT
>TRBJ1-1|few|TRBV29-1|NA
CSVVTAALEAFF
TGCAGCGTTGTGACAGCCGCCCTTGAAGCTTTCTTT
>TRBJ1-3|NA|TRBV18|TRBD1
CASSLKGQSSGNTIYF
TGTGCCAGCTCTCTCAAGGGACAGAGCTCTGGAAACACCATATATTTT
>TRBJ1-4|NA|TRBV7-9|NA
CASSLAEGTNEKLFF
TGTGCCAGCAGCTTAGCGGAGGGTACTAATGAAAAACTGTTTTTT
>TRBJ2-7|NA|TRBV2|TRBD1
CASGDRGTGEQYF
TGTGCCAGCGGGGACAGGGGGACAGGCGAGCAGTACTTC
>TRBJ2-5|NA|TRBV7-9|TRBD2
CASSQRGGAGGTQYF
TGTGCCAGCAGCCAACGCGGGGGGGCCGGGGGGACCCAGTACTTC
>TRBJ1-4|NA|TRBV28|NA
CASSLGGNREKLFF
TGTGCCAGCAGTTTGGGGGGGAATAGGGAAAAACTGTTTTTT
>TRBJ2-5|few|TRBV7-2|NA
CASSPTISQETQYF
TGTGCCAGCAGCCCGACTATTTCACAAGAGACCCAGTACTTC
>TRBJ2-2|many|TRBV9|NA
CASSVGPDTGELFF
TGTGCCAGCAGCGTAGGTCCGGACACCGGGGAGCTGTTTTTT
>TRBJ1-1|few|TRBV11-3|NA
CASSGRTGNTEAFF
TGTGCCAGCAGCGGTAGAACAGGGAACACTGAAGCTTTCTTT
>TRBJ2-1|NA|TRBV19|NA
CASSIGGLGYEQFF
TGTGCCAGTAGTATTGGAGGGTTGGGATATGAGCAGTTCTTC
>TRBJ2-7|NA|TRBV2|TRBD2
CASSGLAPYEQYF
TGTGCCAGCAGTGGACTAGCTCCCTACGAGCAGTACTTC
>TRBJ2-1|NA|TRBV19|TRBD1
CASSQTGGLANEQFF
TGTGCCAGTAGCCAAACAGGGGGCCTGGCCAATGAGCAGTTCTTC
>TRBJ2-5|many|TRBV4-1|TRBD2
CASSQDPAGGQETQYF
TGCGCCAGCAGCCAAGATCCAGCGGGGGGACAAGAGACCCAGTACTTC
>TRBJ2-5|NA|TRBV19|NA
CASSITRAALETQYF
TGTGCCAGTAGTATAACGAGGGCTGCATTGGAGACCCAGTACTTC
>TRBJ2-4|NA|TRBV28|NA
CASGRGGGGNIQYF
TGTGCCAGCGGTCGAGGGGGTGGCGGAAACATTCAGTACTTC
>TRBJ1-2|few|TRBV13|NA
CASSLGAGGGDYGYTF
TGTGCCAGCAGCTTAGGCGCCGGGGGGGGAGACTATGGCTACACCTTC
>TRBJ2-3|few|TRBV9|NA
CASSVDNTDTQYF
TGTGCCAGCAGCGTAGATAACACAGATACGCAGTATTTT
>TRBJ1-2|few|TRBV4-2|TRBD1
CASSPTGGFPNYGYTF
TGTGCCAGCAGCCCGACAGGGGGCTTCCCTAACTATGGCTACACCTTC
>TRBJ2-7|NA|TRBV28|TRBD2
CASSLAGEGSYEQYF
TGTGCCAGCAGTTTAGCGGGAGAGGGCTCCTACGAGCAGTACTTC
>TRBJ1-5|few|TRBV2|TRBD1
CASSGDRGGYQPQHF
TGTGCCAGCAGTGGTGACAGGGGAGGATATCAGCCCCAGCATTTT
>TRBJ1-1|NA|TRBV7-9|NA
CASSSRTEAFF
TGTGCCAGCAGCTCCAGAACTGAAGCTTTCTTT
>TRBJ2-2|many|TRBV10-3|NA
CAISGTSNTGELFF
TGTGCCATCAGCGGGACTTCGAACACCGGGGAGCTGTTTTTT
>TRBJ1-1|NA|TRBV28|TRBD1
CASSFPSTGEAFF
TGTGCCAGCAGTTTTCCCTCGACAGGGGAAGCTTTCTTT
>TRBJ2-7|few|TRBV6-5|TRBD2
CASKRGYEQYF
TGTGCCTCAAAGCGGGGCTACGAGCAGTACTTC
>TRBJ2-5|NA|TRBV7-7|TRBD1
CASSPRTGSSGETQYF
TGTGCCAGCAGCCCCCGGACAGGGAGTAGCGGAGAGACCCAGTACTTC
>TRBJ1-4|few|TRBV5-1|NA
CASSLSSEGEKLFF
TGCGCCAGCAGCTTGTCCAGCGAGGGTGAAAAACTGTTTTTT
>TRBJ1-1|few|TRBV25-1|TRBD1
CASSRTGPNTEAFF
TGTGCCAGCAGTAGGACAGGACCGAACACTGAAGCTTTCTTT
>TRBJ2-6|NA|TRBV5-6|NA
CASKLYSGANVLTF
TGTGCCAGCAAATTGTACTCTGGGGCCAACGTCCTGACTTTC
>TRBJ1-1|few|TRBV19|TRBD1
CASKDRDTEAFF
TGTGCCAGTAAGGACAGGGACACTGAAGCTTTCTTT
>TRBJ2-1|few|TRBV25-1|NA
CASSDGLAERGNEQFF
TGTGCCAGCAGTGACGGGCTAGCGGAGAGGGGGAATGAGCAGTTCTTC
>TRBJ2-4|few|TRBV20-1|NA
CSAEYQDIQYF
TGCAGTGCCGAGTACCAAGACATTCAGTACTTC
>TRBJ2-2|few|TRBV4-2|NA
CASSQQQGSNTGELFF
TGTGCCAGCAGCCAACAACAGGGCTCGAACACCGGGGAGCTGTTTTTT
>TRBJ2-7|few|TRBV6-1|TRBD2
CASSGGTSGRTAYEQYF
TGTGCCAGCAGTGGGGGGACTAGCGGGAGGACGGCCTACGAGCAGTACTTC
>TRBJ2-1|few|TRBV7-2|TRBD2
CASGDYPSSYNEQFF
TGTGCCAGCGGGGACTACCCGAGCTCCTACAATGAGCAGTTCTTC
>TRBJ1-2|few|TRBV14|NA
CASSQIRTEAGYTF
TGTGCCAGCAGCCAGATCCGGACAGAGGCTGGCTACACCTTC